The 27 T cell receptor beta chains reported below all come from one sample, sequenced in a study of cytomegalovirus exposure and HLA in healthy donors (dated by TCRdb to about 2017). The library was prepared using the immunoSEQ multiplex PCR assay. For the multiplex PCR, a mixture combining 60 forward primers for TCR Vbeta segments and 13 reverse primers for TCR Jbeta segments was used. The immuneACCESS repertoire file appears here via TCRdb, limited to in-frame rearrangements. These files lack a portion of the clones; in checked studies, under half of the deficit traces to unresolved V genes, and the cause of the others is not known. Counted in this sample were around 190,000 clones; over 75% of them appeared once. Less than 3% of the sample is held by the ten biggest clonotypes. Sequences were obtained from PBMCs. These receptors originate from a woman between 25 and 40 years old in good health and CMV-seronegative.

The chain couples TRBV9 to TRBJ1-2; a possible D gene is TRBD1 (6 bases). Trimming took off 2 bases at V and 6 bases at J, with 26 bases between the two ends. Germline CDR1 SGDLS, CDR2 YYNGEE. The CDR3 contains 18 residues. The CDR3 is CASSVEGGLTSLYNGYTF. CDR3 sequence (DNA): TGTGCCAGCAGCGTGGAAGGGGGTTTAACATCCCTCTACAATGGCTACACCTTC. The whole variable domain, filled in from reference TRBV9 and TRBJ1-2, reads DSGVTQTPKHLITATGQRVTLRCSPRSGDLSVYWYQQSLDQGLQFLIQYYNGEERAKGNILERFSAQQFPDLHSELNLSSLELGDSALYFCASSVEGGLTSLYNGYTFGSGTRLTVV.

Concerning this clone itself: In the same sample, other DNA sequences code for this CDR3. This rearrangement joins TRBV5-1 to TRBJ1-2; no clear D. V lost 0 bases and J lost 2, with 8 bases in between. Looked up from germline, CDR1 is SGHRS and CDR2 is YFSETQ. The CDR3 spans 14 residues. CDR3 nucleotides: TGCGCCAGCAGCTTGGACGGAGGCAACTATGGCTACACCTTC. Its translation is CASSLDGGNYGYTF.

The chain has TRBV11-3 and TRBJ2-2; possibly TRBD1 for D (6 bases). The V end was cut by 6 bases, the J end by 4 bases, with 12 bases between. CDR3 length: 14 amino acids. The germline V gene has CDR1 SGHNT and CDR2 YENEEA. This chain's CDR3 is CASRQGVGTGELFF. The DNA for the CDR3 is TGTGCCAGCAGACAGGGTGTAGGCACCGGGGAGCTGTTTTTT.

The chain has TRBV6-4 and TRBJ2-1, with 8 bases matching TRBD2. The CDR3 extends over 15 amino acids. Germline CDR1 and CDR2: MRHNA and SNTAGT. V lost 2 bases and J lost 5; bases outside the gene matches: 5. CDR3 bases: TGTGCCAGCAGTGACCAGGGACTAGGTAACAATGAGCAGTTCTTC. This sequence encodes CASSDQGLGNNEQFF.

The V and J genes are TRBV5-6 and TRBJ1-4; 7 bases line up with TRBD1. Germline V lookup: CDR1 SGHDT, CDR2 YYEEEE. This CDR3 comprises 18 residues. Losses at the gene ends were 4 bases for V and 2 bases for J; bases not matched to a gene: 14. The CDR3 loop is CASSLAGRGAKTNEKLFF. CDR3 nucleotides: TGTGCCAGCAGCCTTGCGGGCAGGGGGGCAAAGACTAATGAAAAACTGTTTTTT.

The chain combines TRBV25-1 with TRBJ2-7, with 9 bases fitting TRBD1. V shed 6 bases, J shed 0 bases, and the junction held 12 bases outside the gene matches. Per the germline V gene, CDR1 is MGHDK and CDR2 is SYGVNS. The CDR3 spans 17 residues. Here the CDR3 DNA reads TGTGCCAGCAGGAGGACAGGGGTTCTCTGGGCCTCCTACGAGCAGTACTTC. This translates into CASRRTGVLWASYEQYF.

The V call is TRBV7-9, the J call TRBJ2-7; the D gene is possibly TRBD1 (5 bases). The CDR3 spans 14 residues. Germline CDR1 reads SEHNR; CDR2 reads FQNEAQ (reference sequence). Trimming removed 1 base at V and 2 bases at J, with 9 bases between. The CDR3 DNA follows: TGTGCCAGCAGCTTAGAGGCAGGGCCCTACGAGCAGTACTTC. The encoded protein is CASSLEAGPYEQYF.

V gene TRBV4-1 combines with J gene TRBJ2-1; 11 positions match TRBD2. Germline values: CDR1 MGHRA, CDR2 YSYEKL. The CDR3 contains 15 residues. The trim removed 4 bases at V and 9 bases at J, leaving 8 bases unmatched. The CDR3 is CASSPTSGAPPEQFF. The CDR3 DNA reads TGCGCCAGCAGCCCGACTAGCGGGGCCCCACCTGAGCAGTTCTTC.

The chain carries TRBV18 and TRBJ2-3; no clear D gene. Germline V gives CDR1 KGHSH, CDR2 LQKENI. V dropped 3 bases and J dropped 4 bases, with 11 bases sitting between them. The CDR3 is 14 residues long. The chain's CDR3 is CASSPLEVPDTQYF. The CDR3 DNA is TGTGCCAGCTCACCGTTAGAGGTCCCAGATACGCAGTATTTT.

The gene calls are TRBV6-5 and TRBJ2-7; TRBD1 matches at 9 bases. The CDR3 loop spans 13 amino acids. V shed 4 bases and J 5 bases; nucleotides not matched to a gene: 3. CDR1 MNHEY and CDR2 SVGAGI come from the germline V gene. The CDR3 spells CASSLTGGHEQYF. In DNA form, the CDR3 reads TGTGCCAGCAGTTTAACAGGGGGCCACGAGCAGTACTTC.

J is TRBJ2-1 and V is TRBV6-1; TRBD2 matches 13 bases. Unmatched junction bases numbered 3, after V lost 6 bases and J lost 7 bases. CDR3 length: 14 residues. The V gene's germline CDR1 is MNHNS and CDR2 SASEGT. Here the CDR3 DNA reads TGTGCCAGCAGGGGACTAGCGGGGCAAAATGAGCAGTTCTTC. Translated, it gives CASRGLAGQNEQFF.

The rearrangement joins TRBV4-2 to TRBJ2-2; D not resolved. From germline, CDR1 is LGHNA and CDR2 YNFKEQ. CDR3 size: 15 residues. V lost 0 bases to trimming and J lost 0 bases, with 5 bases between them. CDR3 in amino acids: CASSQDFANTGELFF. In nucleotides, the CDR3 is TGTGCCAGCAGCCAAGATTTCGCGAACACCGGGGAGCTGTTTTTT.

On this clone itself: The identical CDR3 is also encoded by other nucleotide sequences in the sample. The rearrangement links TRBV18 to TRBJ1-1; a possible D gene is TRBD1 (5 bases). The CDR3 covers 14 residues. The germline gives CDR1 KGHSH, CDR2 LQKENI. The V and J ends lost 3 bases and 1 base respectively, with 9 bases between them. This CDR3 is CASSPQGGNTEAFF. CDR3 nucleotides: TGTGCCAGCTCACCCCAGGGAGGGAACACTGAAGCTTTCTTT.

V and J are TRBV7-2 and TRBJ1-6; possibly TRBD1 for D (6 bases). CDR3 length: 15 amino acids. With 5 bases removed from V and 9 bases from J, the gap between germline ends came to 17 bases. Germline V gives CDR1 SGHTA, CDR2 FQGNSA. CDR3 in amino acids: CASSQHPYRVSPLHF. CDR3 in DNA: TGTGCCAGCAGCCAACACCCGTACAGGGTTTCACCCCTCCACTTT.

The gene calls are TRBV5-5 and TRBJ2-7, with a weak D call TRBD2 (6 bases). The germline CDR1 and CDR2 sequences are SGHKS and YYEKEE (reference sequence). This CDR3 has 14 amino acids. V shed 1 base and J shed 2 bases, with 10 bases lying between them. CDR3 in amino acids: CASSLLGLTYEQYF. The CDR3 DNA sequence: TGTGCCAGCAGCTTGTTGGGACTCACCTACGAGCAGTACTTC.

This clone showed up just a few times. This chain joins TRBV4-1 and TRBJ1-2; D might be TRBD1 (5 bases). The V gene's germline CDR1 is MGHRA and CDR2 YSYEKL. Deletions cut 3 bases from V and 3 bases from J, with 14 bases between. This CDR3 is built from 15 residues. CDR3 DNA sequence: TGCGCCAGCAGCCAGGGTGAGACAGCCGACTATGGCTACACCTTC. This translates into CASSQGETADYGYTF.

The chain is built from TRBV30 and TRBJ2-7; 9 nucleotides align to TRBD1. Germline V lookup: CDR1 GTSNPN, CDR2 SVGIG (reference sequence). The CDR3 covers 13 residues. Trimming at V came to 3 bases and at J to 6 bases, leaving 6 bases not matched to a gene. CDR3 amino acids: CAWRGQGKVEQYF. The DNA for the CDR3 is TGTGCCTGGAGGGGACAGGGTAAGGTCGAGCAGTACTTC.

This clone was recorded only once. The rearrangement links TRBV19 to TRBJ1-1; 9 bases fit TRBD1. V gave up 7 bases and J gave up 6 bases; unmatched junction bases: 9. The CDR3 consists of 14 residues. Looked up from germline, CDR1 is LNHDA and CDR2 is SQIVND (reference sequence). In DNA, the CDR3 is TGTGCCAGTACGTCTCCGGGACAGGGCCCTGAAGCTTTCTTT. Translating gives CASTSPGQGPEAFF.

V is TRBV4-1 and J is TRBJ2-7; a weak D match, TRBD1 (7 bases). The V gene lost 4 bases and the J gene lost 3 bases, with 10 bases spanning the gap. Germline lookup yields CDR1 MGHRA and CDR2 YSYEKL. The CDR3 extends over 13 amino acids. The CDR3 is CASSPQGGYEQYF. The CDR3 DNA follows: TGCGCCAGCAGCCCCCAGGGGGGCTACGAGCAGTACTTC.

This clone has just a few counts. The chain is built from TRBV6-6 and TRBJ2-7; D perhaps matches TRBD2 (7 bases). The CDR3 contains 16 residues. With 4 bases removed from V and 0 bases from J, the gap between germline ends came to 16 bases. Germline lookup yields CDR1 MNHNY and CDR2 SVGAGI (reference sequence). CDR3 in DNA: TGTGCCAGCAGTTTTGGGGCGGGGGCAAGCTCCTACGAGCAGTACTTC. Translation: CASSFGAGASSYEQYF.

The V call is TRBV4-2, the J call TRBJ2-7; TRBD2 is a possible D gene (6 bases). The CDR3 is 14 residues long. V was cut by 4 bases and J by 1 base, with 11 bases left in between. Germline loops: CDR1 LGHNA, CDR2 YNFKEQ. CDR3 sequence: CASSLAGFSYEQYF. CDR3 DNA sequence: TGTGCCAGCAGCCTGGCGGGATTTTCCTACGAGCAGTACTTC.

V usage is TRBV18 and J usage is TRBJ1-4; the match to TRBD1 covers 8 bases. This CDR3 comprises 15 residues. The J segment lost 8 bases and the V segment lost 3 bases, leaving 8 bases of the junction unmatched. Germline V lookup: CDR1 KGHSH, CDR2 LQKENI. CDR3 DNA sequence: TGTGCCAGCTCACCGCAAAGGACAGGGAACGAAAAACTGTTTTTT. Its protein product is CASSPQRTGNEKLFF.

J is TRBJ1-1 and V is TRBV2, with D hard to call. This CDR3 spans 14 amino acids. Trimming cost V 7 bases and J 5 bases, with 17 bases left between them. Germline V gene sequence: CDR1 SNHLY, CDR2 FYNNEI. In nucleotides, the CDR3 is TGTGCCAGCAACCTACACCCTGCGGGGACTGAAGCTTTCTTT. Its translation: CASNLHPAGTEAFF.

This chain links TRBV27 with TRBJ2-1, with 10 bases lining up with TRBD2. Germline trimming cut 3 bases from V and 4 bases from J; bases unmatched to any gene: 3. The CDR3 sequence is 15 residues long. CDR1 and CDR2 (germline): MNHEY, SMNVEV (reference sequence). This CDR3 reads CASSFRTSGYNEQFF. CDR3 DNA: TGTGCCAGCAGTTTCAGGACTAGCGGATACAATGAGCAGTTCTTC.

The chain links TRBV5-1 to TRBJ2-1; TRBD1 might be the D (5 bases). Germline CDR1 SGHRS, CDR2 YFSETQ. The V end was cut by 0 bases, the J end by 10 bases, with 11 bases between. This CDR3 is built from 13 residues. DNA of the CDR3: TGCGCCAGCAGCTTGGACCCAACAGGAGAGCAGTTCTTC. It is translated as CASSLDPTGEQFF. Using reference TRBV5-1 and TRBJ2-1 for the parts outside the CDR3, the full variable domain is KAGVTQTPRYLIKTRGQQVTLSCSPISGHRSVSWYQQTPGQGLQFLFEYFSETQRNKGNFPGRFSGRQFSNSRSEMNVSTLELGDSALYLCASSLDPTGEQFFGPGTRLTVL.

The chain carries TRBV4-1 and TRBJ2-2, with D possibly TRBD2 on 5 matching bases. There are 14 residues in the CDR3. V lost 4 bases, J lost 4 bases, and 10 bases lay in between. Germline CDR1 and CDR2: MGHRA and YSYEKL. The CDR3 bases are TGCGCCAGCAGCCTCCGGGAAACCACCGGGGAGCTGTTTTTT. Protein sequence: CASSLRETTGELFF.

Here the CDR3 DNA reads TGTGCCAGCAGCCTAAGACCTGGGACTAGCGGATACGAGCAGTACTTC. This gives the protein CASSLRPGTSGYEQYF. The chain recombines TRBV7-8 with TRBJ2-7, with 11 bases lining up with TRBD2. The V gene end was trimmed by 5 bases and the J gene end by 4 bases; junction bases not matched to a gene: 10. Germline V CDR1 and CDR2: SGHVS, FQNEAQ. CDR3 length: 16 residues.